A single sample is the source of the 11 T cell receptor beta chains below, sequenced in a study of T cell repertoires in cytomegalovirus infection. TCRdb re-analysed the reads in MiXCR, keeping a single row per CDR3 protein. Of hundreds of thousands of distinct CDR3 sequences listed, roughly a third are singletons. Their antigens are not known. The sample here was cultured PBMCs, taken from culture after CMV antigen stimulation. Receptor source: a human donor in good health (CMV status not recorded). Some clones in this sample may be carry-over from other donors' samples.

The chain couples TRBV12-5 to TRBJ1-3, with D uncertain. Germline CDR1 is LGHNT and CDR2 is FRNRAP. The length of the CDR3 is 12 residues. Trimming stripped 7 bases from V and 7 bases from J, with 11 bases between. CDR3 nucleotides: TGTGCTAGTGCGTCTGGTCGGAACACCATATATTTT. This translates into CASASGRNTIYF.

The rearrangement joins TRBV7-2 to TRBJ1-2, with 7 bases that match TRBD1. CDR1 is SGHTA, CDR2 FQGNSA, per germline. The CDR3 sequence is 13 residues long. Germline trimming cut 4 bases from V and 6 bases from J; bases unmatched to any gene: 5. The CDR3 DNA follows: TGTGCCAGCAGCTACTTCGGACAGGATGGCTACACCTTC. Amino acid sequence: CASSYFGQDGYTF.

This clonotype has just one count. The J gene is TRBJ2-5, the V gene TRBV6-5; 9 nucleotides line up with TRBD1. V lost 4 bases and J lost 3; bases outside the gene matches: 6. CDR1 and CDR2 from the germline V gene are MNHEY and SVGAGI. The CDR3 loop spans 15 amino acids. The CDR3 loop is CASSLQGAREETQYF. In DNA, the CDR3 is TGTGCCAGCAGTTTACAGGGGGCGCGGGAAGAGACCCAGTACTTC.

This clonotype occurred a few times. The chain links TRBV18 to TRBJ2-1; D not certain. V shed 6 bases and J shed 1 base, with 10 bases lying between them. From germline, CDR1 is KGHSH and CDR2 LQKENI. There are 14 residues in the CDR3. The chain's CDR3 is CASSRLESYNEQFF. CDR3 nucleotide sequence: TGTGCCAGCTCGCGACTGGAATCCTACAATGAGCAGTTCTTC.

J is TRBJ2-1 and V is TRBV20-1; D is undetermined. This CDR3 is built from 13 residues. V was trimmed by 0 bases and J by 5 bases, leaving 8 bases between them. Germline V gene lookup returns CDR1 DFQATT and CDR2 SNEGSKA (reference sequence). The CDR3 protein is CSARDPWDNEQFF. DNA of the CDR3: TGCAGTGCTAGAGATCCCTGGGACAATGAGCAGTTCTTC.

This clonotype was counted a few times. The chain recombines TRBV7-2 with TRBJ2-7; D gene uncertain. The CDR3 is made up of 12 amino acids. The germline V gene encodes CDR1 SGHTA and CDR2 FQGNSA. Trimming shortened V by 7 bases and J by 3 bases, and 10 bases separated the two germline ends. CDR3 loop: CASNQESYEQYV. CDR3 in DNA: TGTGCCAGCAACCAGGAGAGCTACGAGCAGTACGTC.

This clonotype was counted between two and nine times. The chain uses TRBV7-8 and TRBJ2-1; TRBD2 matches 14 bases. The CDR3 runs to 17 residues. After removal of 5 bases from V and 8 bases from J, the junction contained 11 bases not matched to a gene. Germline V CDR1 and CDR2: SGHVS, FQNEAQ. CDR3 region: CASSGSGTSGSKDEQFF. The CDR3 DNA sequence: TGTGCCAGCAGCGGGTCCGGGACTAGCGGGAGTAAGGATGAGCAGTTCTTC. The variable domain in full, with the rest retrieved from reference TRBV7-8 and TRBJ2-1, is GAGVSQSPRYKVAKRGQDVALRCDPISGHVSLFWYQQALGQGPEFLTYFQNEAQLDKSGLPSDRFFAERPEGSVSTLKIQRTQQEDSAVYLCASSGSGTSGSKDEQFFGPGTRLTVL.

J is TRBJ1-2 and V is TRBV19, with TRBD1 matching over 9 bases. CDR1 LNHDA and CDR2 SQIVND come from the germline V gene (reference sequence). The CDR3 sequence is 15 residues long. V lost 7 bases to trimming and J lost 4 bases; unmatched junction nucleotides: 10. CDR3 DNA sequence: TGTGCCAGTATTGAGACCGGGACAGGGAGCTATGGCTACACCTTC. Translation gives CASIETGTGSYGYTF. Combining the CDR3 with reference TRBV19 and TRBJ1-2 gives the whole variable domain DGGITQSPKYLFRKEGQNVTLSCEQNLNHDAMYWYRQDPGQGLRLIYYSQIVNDFQKGDIAEGYSVSREKKESFPLTVTSAQKNPTAFYLCASIETGTGSYGYTFGSGTRLTVV.

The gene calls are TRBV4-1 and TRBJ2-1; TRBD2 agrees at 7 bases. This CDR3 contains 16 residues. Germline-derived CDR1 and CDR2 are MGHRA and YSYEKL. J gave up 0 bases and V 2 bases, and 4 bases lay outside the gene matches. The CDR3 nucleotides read TGCGCCAGCAGCCAACTGAGCGGGGTCTCCTACAATGAGCAGTTCTTC. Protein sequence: CASSQLSGVSYNEQFF.

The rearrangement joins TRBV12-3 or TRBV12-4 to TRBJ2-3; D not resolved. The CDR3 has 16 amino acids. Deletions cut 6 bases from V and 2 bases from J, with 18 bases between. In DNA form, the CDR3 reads TGTGCCAGCAGATCCCTCTCGGGCACCCACACAGATACGCAGTATTTT. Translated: CASRSLSGTHTDTQYF.

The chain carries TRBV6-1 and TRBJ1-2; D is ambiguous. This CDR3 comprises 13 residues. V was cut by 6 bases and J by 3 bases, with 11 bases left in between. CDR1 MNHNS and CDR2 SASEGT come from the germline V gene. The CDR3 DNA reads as TGTGCCAGCAGAGAAAGGCTCCACTATGGCTACACCTTC. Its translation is CASRERLHYGYTF.